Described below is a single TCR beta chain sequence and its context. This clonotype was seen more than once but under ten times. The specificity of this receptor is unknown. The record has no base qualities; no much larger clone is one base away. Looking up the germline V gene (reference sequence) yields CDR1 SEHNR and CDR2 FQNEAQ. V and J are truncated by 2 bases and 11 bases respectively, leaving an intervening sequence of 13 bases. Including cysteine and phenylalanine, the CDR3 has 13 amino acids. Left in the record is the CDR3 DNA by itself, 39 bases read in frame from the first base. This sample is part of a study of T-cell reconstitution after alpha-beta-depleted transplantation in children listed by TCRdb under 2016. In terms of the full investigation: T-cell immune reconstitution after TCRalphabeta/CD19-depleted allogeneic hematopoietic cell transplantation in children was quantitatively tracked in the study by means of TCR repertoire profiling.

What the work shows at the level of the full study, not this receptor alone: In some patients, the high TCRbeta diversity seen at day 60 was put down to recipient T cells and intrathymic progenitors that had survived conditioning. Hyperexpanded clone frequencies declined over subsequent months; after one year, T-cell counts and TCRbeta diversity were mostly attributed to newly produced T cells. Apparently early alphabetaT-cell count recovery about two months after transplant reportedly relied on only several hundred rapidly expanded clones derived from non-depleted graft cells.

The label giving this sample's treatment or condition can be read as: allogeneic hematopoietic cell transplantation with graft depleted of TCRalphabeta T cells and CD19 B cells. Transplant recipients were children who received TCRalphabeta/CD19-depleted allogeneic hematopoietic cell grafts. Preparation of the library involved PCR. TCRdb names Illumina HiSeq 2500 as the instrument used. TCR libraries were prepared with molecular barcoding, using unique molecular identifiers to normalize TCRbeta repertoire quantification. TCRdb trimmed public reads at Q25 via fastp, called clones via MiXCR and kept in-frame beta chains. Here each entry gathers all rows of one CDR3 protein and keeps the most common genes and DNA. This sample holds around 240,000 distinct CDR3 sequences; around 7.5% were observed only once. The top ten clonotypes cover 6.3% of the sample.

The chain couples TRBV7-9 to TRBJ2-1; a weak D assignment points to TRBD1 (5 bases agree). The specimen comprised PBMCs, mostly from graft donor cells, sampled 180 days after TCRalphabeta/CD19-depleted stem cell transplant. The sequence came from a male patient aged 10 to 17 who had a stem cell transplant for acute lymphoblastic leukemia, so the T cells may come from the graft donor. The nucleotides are TGTGCCAGCAGCTTAAGCCCGACAGTACAGCAGTTCTTC. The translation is CASSLSPTVQQFF.